This TCR beta chain was found in a study of blood T cell repertoires in COVID-19. In the study overall: Nucleic acid was either cDNA or gDNA, and it came from T cells, B-cell-depleted T cells, or PBMCs.

Germline assignment: CDR1 SGHDN and CDR2 FVKESK. The CDR3 has 18 residues. V dropped 2 bases and J dropped 3; count of bases not matched to a gene: 15. In the source study's methods: Cell counts per sample came from amplifying reference gene primers. Sequenced by immunoSEQ multiplex PCR; TCRdb stores in-frame clones only, minus some. V and J calls plus clone size are reproduced from that table; the DNA served to infer D and trimming. The repertoire holds roughly 150,000 clones, with roughly 77% as singletons. This TCR came from a human donor in a cohort sampled during active COVID-19. The sample consisted of peripheral blood. The J gene is TRBJ1-2, the V gene TRBV14, with 7 bases matching TRBD1. This CDR3 reads CASSQKVPGQRKYYGYTF. Written as DNA, the CDR3 is TGTGCCAGCAGCCAAAAAGTCCCGGGACAGCGAAAATACTATGGCTACACCTTC.